The TCR beta chain described here comes from a study of cytotoxic CD8 clonotypes in ibrutinib-treated CLL. Worth noting for this clone: The antigen remains unidentified.

The CDR3 runs 14 residues. The V gene's germline CDR1 is SGHDT and CDR2 YYEEEE. Trimming took 2 bases from V and 4 from J, leaving 11 bases between them. Study-level results: Clonotypes that were public were uncommon, and they contracted or stayed stable on treatment.

Clones were read by immunoSEQ multiplex PCR, and TCRdb kept only the in-frame ones, dropping some. The sample gives about 130,000 clones, 70% to 90% of which show up once; approximately 2% is in the top ten. This receptor was obtained from a human donor with chronic lymphocytic leukemia. Sequencing used PBMCs, obtained after 24 months of ibrutinib treatment. This chain joins TRBV5-6 and TRBJ2-3, with TRBD1 as a possible D gene (6 bases). The DNA for the CDR3 is TGTGCCAGCAGCTTAATCAGGGGCGCAGATACGCAGTATTTT. It yields the protein CASSLIRGADTQYF.